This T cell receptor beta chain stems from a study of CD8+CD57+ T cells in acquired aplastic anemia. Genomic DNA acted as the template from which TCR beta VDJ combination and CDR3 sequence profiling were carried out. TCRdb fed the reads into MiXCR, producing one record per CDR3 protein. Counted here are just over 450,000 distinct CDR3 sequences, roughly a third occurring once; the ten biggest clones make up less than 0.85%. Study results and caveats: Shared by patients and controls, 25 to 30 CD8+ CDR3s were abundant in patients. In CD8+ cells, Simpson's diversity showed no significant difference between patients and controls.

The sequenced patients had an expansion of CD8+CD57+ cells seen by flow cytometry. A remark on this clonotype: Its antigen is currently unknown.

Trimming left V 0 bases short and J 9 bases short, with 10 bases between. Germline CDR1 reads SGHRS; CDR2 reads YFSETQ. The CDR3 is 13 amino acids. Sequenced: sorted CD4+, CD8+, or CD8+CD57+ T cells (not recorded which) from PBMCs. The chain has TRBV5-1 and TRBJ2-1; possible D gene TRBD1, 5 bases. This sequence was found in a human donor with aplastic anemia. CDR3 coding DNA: TGCGCCAGCAGCTTGGGACAGCCGACTGAGCAGTTCTTC. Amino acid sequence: CASSLGQPTEQFF.